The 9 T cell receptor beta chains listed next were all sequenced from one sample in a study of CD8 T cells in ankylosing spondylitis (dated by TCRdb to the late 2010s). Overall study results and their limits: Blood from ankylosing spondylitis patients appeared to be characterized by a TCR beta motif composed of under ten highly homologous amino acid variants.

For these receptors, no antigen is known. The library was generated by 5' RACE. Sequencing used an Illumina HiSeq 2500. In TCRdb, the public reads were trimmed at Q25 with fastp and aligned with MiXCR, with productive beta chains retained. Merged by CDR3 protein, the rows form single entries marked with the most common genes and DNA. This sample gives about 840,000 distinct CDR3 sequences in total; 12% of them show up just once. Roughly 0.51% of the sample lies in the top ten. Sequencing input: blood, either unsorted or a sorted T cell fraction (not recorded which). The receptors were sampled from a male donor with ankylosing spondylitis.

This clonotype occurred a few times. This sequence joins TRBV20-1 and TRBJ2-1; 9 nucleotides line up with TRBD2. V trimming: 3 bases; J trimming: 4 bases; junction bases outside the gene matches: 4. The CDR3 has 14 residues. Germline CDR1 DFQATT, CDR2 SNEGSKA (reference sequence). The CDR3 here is CSASMSGGYNEQFF. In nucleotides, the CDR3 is TGCAGTGCTAGTATGAGCGGGGGGTACAATGAGCAGTTCTTC.

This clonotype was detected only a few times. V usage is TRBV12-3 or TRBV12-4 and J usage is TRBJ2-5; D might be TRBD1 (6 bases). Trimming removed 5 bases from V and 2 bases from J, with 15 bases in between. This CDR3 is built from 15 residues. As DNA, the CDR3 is TGTGCCAGCAGTGAGCAAACCGGGACACAAGAGACCCAGTACTTC. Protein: CASSEQTGTQETQYF.

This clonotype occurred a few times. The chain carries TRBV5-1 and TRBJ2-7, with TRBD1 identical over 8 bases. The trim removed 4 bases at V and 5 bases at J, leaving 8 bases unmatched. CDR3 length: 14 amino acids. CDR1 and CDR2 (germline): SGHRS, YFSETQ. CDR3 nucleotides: TGCGCCAGCAGCCTGACAGGGGTAAGTGACGAGCAGTACTTC. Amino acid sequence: CASSLTGVSDEQYF.

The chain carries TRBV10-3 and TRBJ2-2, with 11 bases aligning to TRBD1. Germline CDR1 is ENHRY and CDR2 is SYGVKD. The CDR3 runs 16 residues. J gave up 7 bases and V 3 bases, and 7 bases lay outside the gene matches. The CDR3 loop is CAISDSGQGDGGELFF. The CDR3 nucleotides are TGTGCCATCAGTGACTCGGGACAGGGGGACGGCGGGGAGCTGTTTTTT.

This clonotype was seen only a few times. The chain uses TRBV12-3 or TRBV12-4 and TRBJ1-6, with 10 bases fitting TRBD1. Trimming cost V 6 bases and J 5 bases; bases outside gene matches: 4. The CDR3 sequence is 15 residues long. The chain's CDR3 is CASRRGQGDNSPLHF. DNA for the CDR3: TGTGCCAGCAGGCGCGGACAGGGGGATAATTCACCCCTCCACTTT.

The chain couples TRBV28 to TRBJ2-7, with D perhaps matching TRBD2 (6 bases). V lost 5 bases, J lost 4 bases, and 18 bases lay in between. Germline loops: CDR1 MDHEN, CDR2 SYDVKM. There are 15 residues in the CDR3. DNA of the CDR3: TGTGCCAGCAGTAGGTGGGGGGAAGGGCCATACGAGCAGTACTTC. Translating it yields CASSRWGEGPYEQYF.

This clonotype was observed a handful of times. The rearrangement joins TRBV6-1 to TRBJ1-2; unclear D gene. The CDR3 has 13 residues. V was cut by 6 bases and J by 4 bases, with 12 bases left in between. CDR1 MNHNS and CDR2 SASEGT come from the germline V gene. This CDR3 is CASRSETIYGYTF. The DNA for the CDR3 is TGTGCCAGCAGGTCGGAGACAATCTATGGCTACACCTTC.

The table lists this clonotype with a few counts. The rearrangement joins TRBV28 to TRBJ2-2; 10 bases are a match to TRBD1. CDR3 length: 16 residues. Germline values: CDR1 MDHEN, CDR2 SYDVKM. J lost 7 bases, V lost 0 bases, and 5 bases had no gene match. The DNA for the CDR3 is TGTGCCAGCAGTTTATGGACAGGGGGCGCGATCGGGGAGCTGTTTTTT. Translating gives CASSLWTGGAIGELFF.

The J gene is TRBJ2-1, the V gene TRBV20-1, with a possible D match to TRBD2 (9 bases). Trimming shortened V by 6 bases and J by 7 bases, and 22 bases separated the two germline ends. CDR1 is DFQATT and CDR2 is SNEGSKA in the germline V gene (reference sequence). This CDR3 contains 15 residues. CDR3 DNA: TGCAGTGCCCTCATGCTAGCGGGACAGGTAAATGAGCAGTTCTTC. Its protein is CSALMLAGQVNEQFF.